The T cell receptor beta chain under discussion was sequenced for a study of blood T cell repertoires in COVID-19. About the study: Some COVID-19 samples were acute and others convalescent; all came from the United States, Italy and Spain.

How the authors handled the data: It was from reference gene primer amplification that nucleated cell counts were estimated. Clones were read by immunoSEQ multiplex PCR, and TCRdb kept only the in-frame ones, dropping some. The D gene and trimming were derived from the DNA, and the V and J assignments and clone size from that table. The profile shows nearly 110,000 clones, roughly 80% of them singletons. V was trimmed by 4 bases and J by 3 bases, leaving 10 bases between them. Germline V gene lookup returns CDR1 GTSNPN and CDR2 SVGIG (reference sequence). This CDR3 is 12 amino acids long. The material sequenced was peripheral blood. This chain links TRBV30 with TRBJ2-7; D might be TRBD2 (5 bases). This clonotype originated in a human donor in a cohort sampled during active COVID-19. CDR3 nucleotide sequence: TGTGCCTGGAACAGCGGAGTCTACGAGCAGTACTTC. Translation gives CAWNSGVYEQYF.